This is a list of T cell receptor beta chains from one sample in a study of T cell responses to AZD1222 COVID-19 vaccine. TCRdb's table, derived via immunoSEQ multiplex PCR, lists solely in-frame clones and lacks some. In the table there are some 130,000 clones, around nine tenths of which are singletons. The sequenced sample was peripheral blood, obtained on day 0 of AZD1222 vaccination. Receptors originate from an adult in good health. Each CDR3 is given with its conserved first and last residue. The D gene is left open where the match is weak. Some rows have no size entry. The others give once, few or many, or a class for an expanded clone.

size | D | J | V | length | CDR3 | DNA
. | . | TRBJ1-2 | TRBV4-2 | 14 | CASSHTGTIDGYTF | TGTGCCAGCAGCCATACCGGGACAATCGACGGCTACACCTTC
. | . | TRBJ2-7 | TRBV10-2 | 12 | CASSVSEVGQYF | TGCGCCAGCAGTGTGTCCGAAGTGGGGCAGTACTTC
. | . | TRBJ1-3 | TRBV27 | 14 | CASSSVTSGNTIYF | TGTGCCAGCAGTTCCGTCACCTCTGGAAACACCATATATTTT
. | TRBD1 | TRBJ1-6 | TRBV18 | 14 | CASSPGQVNSPLHF | TGTGCCAGCTCGCCGGGACAGGTTAATTCACCCCTCCACTTT
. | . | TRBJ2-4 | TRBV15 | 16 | CATSHRRNLAKNIQYF | TGTGCCACCTCCCATCGGAGGAACCTAGCCAAAAACATTCAGTACTTC
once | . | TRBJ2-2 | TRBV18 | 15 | CASSPNALGTGELFF | TGTGCCAGCTCACCAAATGCTTTGGGGACCGGGGAGCTGTTTTTT
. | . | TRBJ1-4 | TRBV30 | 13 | CAWSGGPNEKLFF | TGTGCCTGGAGTGGGGGACCCAATGAAAAACTGTTTTTT
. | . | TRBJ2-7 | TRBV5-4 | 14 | CASSLVGQSYEQYF | TGTGCCAGCAGCTTGGTTGGACAGAGTTACGAGCAGTACTTC
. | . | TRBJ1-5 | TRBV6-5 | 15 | CASSPGPLSNQPQHF | TGTGCCAGCAGTCCGGGACCTCTTAGCAATCAGCCCCAGCATTTT
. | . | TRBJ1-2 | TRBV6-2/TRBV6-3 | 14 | CASSYRDKVDGYTF | TGTGCCAGCAGTTACCGGGACAAGGTAGATGGCTACACCTTC
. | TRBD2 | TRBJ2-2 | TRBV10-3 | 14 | CAISPGTSGGELFF | TGTGCCATCAGTCCCGGGACTAGCGGCGGGGAGCTGTTTTTT
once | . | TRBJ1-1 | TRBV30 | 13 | CAWSWSPNTEAFF | TGTGCCTGGAGTTGGTCGCCGAACACTGAAGCTTTCTTT
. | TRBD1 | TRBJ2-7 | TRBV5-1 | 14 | CASSPGQGAYEQYF | TGCGCCAGCAGTCCAGGACAGGGCGCCTACGAGCAGTACTTC
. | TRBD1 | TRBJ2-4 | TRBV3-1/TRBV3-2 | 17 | CASSPGTGAEAKNIQYF | TGTGCCAGCAGCCCTGGGACAGGGGCCGAGGCCAAAAACATTCAGTACTTC
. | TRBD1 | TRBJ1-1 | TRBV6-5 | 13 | CAATGGYNTEAFF | TGTGCCGCAACAGGGGGGTATAACACTGAAGCTTTCTTT
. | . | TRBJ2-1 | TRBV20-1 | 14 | CSASRGSSYNEQFF | TGCAGTGCTAGTAGGGGTAGCTCCTACAATGAGCAGTTCTTC
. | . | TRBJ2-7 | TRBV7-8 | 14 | CASRGRAGTDEQYF | TGTGCCAGCAGGGGGCGGGCAGGGACGGACGAGCAGTACTTC
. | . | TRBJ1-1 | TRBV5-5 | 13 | CASSLASYTEAFF | TGTGCCAGCAGCTTGGCGTCATACACTGAAGCTTTCTTT
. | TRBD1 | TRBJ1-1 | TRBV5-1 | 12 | CASTQGGNEAFF | TGCGCCAGCACCCAGGGGGGGAACGAAGCTTTCTTT
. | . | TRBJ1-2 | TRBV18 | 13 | CASSPAGRYGYTF | TGTGCCAGCTCCCCTGCTGGGCGCTATGGCTACACCTTC
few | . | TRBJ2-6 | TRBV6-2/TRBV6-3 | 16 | CASSFVSDSGANVLTF | TGTGCCAGCAGTTTTGTTTCAGACTCTGGGGCCAACGTCCTGACTTTC
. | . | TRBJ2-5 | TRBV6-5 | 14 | CASSYSGPKETQYF | TGTGCCAGCAGTTACTCCGGACCCAAAGAGACCCAGTACTTC
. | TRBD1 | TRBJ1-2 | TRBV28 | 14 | CASSTRQGNYGYTF | TGTGCCAGCAGTACAAGACAGGGAAACTATGGCTACACCTTC
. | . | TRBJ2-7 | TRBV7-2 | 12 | CASSSVLGEQYF | TGTGCCAGCAGCTCAGTCCTTGGAGAGCAGTACTTC
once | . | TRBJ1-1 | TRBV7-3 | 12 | CASSFYTAEAFF | TGTGCCAGCAGCTTTTATACGGCTGAAGCTTTCTTT
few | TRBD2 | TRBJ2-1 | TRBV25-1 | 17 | CASSDAPRAGGPSEQFF | TGTGCCAGCAGTGACGCCCCTCGGGCGGGAGGGCCGTCTGAGCAGTTCTTC
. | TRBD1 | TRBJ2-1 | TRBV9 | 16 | CASSVGTGTAYNEQFF | TGTGCCAGCAGCGTAGGGACAGGGACGGCCTACAATGAGCAGTTCTTC
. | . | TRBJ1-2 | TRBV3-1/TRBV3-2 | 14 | CASSPPGLIYGYTF | TGTGCCAGCAGCCCTCCGGGACTGATCTATGGCTACACCTTC
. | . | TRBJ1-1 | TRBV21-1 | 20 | CASSKKPPYFPGKQGAEAFF | TGTGCCAGCAGCAAAAAACCCCCGTACTTCCCTGGGAAACAGGGGGCAGAAGCTTTCTTT
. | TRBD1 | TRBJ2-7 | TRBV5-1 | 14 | CASSLGTGVDEQYF | TGCGCCAGCAGCTTGGGGACAGGGGTAGACGAGCAGTACTTC
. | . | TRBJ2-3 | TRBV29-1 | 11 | CSVWSRDTQYF | TGCAGCGTGTGGTCCCGGGATACGCAGTATTTT
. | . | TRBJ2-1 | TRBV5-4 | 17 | CASSKSGLQQIYNEQFF | TGTGCCAGCAGCAAAAGTGGTCTTCAGCAGATCTACAATGAGCAGTTCTTC
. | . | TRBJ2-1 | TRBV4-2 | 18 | CASSQAGRSPKGDNEQFF | TGTGCCAGCAGCCAAGCCGGGAGGTCCCCAAAGGGGGACAATGAGCAGTTCTTC
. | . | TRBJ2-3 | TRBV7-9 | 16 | CASSPALRRGTDTQYF | TGTGCCAGCAGCCCCGCACTCCGCCGGGGCACAGATACGCAGTATTTT
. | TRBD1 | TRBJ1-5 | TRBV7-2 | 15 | CASSLRGQGNQPQHF | TGTGCCAGCAGCTTAAGGGGACAGGGGAATCAGCCCCAGCATTTT
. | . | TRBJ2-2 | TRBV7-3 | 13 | CASSLRLTGELFF | TGTGCCAGCAGCTTACGTCTAACCGGGGAGCTGTTTTTT
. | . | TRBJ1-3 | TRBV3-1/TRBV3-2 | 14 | CASSQVGAGNTIYF | TGTGCCAGCAGCCAAGTGGGTGCCGGAAACACCATATATTTT
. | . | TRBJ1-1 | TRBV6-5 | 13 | CASSLVMNTEAFF | TGTGCCAGCAGCCTCGTAATGAACACTGAAGCTTTCTTT
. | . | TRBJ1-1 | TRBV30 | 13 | CAWNVGMNTEAFF | TGTGCCTGGAATGTGGGGATGAACACTGAAGCTTTCTTT
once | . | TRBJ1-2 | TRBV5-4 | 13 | CASSLDGNYGYTF | TGTGCCAGCAGCTTAGACGGTAACTATGGCTACACCTTC